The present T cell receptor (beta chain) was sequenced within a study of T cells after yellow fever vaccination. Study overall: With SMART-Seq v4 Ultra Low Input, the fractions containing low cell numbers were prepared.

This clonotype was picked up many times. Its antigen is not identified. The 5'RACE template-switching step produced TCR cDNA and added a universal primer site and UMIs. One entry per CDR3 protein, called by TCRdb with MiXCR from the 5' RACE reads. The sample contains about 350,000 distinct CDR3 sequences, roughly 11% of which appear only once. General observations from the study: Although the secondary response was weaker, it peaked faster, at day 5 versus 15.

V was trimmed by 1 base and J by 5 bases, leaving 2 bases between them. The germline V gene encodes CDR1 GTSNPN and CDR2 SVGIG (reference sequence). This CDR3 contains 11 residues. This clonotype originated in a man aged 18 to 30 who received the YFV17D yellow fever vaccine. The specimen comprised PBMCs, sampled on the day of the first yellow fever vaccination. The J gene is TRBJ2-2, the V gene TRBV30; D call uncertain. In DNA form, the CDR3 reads TGTGCCTGGAGTGAAACCGGGGAGCTGTTTTTT. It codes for CAWSETGELFF.